Below, 32 T cell receptor beta chains from the same sample are listed, as sequenced in a study of shared clonotypes between healthy human individuals. Here immunoSEQ multiplex PCR was the method, and the copy in TCRdb shows in-frame clones only, minus some. The sample includes 2 million to 3 million clones, over 85% of them seen just once. The sequenced sample was naive CD4+ T cells from PBMCs. Subset noted: CD45RA+ positively selected. These receptors were obtained from a man aged 18 to 29 in good health. Some clones in this sample may be carry-over from other donors' samples.

The chain links TRBV9 to TRBJ2-3; 8 bases map to TRBD2. V lost 4 bases and J lost 4; bases outside the gene matches: 11. Germline-derived CDR1 and CDR2 are SGDLS and YYNGEE. CDR3 length equals 16 residues. The CDR3 region has the DNA TGTGCCAGCAGCTCTCGGACTAGCTTTAGGGCAGATACGCAGTATTTT. Translation gives CASSSRTSFRADTQYF.

The chain links TRBV7-9 to TRBJ2-7, with no clear D. The CDR3 is 14 amino acids. The ends were cut back, 1 base at V and 9 bases at J, with 16 bases in the middle. In germline, CDR1 is SEHNR, CDR2 FQNEAQ (reference sequence). CDR3 coding DNA: TGTGCCAGCAGCTTAGTCGAGGCTCACGGGTTGCAGTACTTC. Translation gives CASSLVEAHGLQYF.

The V gene is TRBV5-1, the J gene TRBJ2-7; D is possibly TRBD1 or TRBD2 (5 bases each). Germline V gene lookup returns CDR1 SGHRS and CDR2 YFSETQ. The CDR3 totals 14 residues. The V end was cut by 0 bases, the J end by 5 bases, with 12 bases between. The CDR3 sequence: CASSLEPGTDEQYF. CDR3 DNA: TGCGCCAGCAGCTTGGAGCCTGGGACGGACGAGCAGTACTTC.

The chain is built from TRBV5-8 and TRBJ1-2; D ambiguous. Trimming stripped 3 bases from V and 6 bases from J, with 15 bases between. The CDR3 has 14 amino acids. In germline, CDR1 is SGHTS, CDR2 YDEGEE. CDR3 amino acids: CASSYLSRLNGYTF. The CDR3 region has the DNA TGTGCCAGCAGCTATCTTAGTCGTCTGAATGGCTACACCTTC. The entire variable domain, with the rest obtained from reference TRBV5-8 and TRBJ1-2, is as follows: EAGVTQSPTHLIKTRGQQATLRCSPISGHTSVYWYQQALGLGLQFLLWYDEGEERNRGNFPPRFSGRQFPNYSSELNVNALELEDSALYLCASSYLSRLNGYTFGSGTRLTVV.

This chain uses TRBV28 with TRBJ2-5; unclear D gene. Germline V gene data show CDR1 as MDHEN and CDR2 as SYDVKM. V lost 4 bases and J lost 3, with 24 bases in between. The CDR3 is 18 amino acids. In nucleotides, the CDR3 is TGTGCCAGCAGTTCCCCTATACGACAACGGCCTGGGGAAGAGACCCAGTACTTC. Translation gives CASSSPIRQRPGEETQYF.

The chain uses TRBV5-1 and TRBJ2-1; D gene uncertain. This CDR3 has 13 amino acids. Trimming left V 0 bases short and J 5 bases short, with 6 bases between. Germline V gives CDR1 SGHRS, CDR2 YFSETQ. CDR3 nucleotides: TGCGCCAGCAGCTTGGGCAGTGACAATGAGCAGTTCTTC. It yields the protein CASSLGSDNEQFF.

The chain employs TRBV7-9 and TRBJ2-2, with D perhaps matching TRBD1 or TRBD2 (5 bases each). Per germline, CDR1 SEHNR and CDR2 FQNEAQ (reference sequence). CDR3 length: 18 amino acids. Trimming took 2 bases from V and 3 from J, leaving 19 bases between them. The CDR3: CASSLLSPALGDTGELFF. As DNA, the CDR3 is TGTGCCAGCAGCTTACTTTCCCCCGCCTTGGGGGACACCGGGGAGCTGTTTTTT.

The chain is built from TRBV5-1 and TRBJ2-7, with TRBD2 matching 10 bases. V dropped 1 base and J dropped 1; count of bases not matched to a gene: 14. CDR1 is SGHRS, CDR2 YFSETQ, per germline. CDR3 size: 19 residues. CDR3 loop: CASSLFVLAGALPSYEQYF. For the CDR3, the DNA is TGCGCCAGCAGCTTGTTCGTGCTAGCGGGAGCGTTACCGTCCTACGAGCAGTACTTC.

V is TRBV5-4 and J is TRBJ2-1; 8 bases agree with TRBD2. The CDR3 extends over 14 amino acids. CDR1 and CDR2 from the germline V gene are SGHNT and YYREEE (reference sequence). J gave up 9 bases and V 4 bases, and 9 bases lay outside the gene matches. CDR3 amino acids: CASSPLGGGGEQFF. CDR3 nucleotides: TGTGCCAGCAGCCCCCTCGGGGGGGGTGGTGAGCAGTTCTTC.

This sequence joins TRBV28 and TRBJ1-1; 11 positions match TRBD1. Germline CDR1 MDHEN, CDR2 SYDVKM. Losses at the gene ends were 5 bases for V and 5 bases for J; bases not matched to a gene: 7. This CDR3 is 15 amino acids long. The CDR3 protein is CASSPGQGVGTEAFF. Written as DNA, the CDR3 is TGTGCCAGCAGTCCGGGACAGGGGGTTGGGACTGAAGCTTTCTTT.

J is TRBJ2-2 and V is TRBV19; 12 nucleotides line up with TRBD2. The CDR3 sequence is 16 residues long. V gave up 5 bases and J gave up 7 bases; unmatched junction bases: 8. The germline CDR1 and CDR2 sequences are LNHDA and SQIVND (reference sequence). The CDR3 bases are TGTGCCAGTAGTTCGACTAGCGGGAGACCCCACGGGGAGCTGTTTTTT. This encodes CASSSTSGRPHGELFF.

This clone was seen only a few times. Other DNA variants within this sample encode the same CDR3. CDR3 amino acids: CASSEAGVGYTF. As DNA, the CDR3 is TGTGCCAGCAGTGAAGCAGGGGTGGGCTACACCTTC. The gene calls are TRBV6-1 and TRBJ1-2, with D perhaps TRBD1 (5 bases). V was cut by 0 bases and J by 8 bases, with 7 bases left in between. Germline loops: CDR1 MNHNS, CDR2 SASEGT. The CDR3 consists of 12 residues.

In the case of this clone: The sample has other DNA sequences that encode this CDR3 too. The rearrangement links TRBV7-2 to TRBJ1-1; D possibly corresponds to TRBD1 (5 bases). Germline CDR1 reads SGHTA; CDR2 reads FQGNSA. V was clipped by 5 bases and J by 5 bases, with 9 bases between them. This CDR3 region has 12 residues. The CDR3 region has the DNA TGTGCCAGCAGCCCGGGACGGACTGAAGCTTTCTTT. It yields the protein CASSPGRTEAFF.

This clone was detected only once. CDR3 in DNA: TGTGCCAGCAGCCAAGCCCTTTTCCTGGCGAACACTGAAGCTTTCTTT. Translated, it gives CASSQALFLANTEAFF. The V call is TRBV4-2, the J call TRBJ1-1; D not certain. V lost 1 base and J lost 1, with 13 bases in between. From germline, CDR1 is LGHNA and CDR2 YNFKEQ. CDR3 length: 16 residues.

This sequence joins TRBV27 and TRBJ1-1; no reliable D call. The CDR3 contains 17 residues. The V and J ends lost 7 bases and 3 bases respectively, with 24 bases between them. Per the germline V gene, CDR1 is MNHEY and CDR2 is SMNVEV (reference sequence). The CDR3, as DNA: TGTGCCAGCACCGTTAACAGACAACCGGGAAGCCACACTGAAGCTTTCTTT. Amino acid sequence: CASTVNRQPGSHTEAFF.

V is TRBV5-5 and J is TRBJ2-5; D unresolved. CDR1 and CDR2 (germline): SGHKS, YYEKEE (reference sequence). The CDR3 is made up of 14 amino acids. V was shortened by 4 bases and J by 1 base, with 11 bases between the two germline ends. In nucleotides, the CDR3 is TGTGCCAGCAGCGGATACAGCACCCAAGAGACCCAGTACTTC. Translated: CASSGYSTQETQYF.

This sequence joins TRBV2 and TRBJ2-1; D remains ambiguous. This CDR3 spans 13 amino acids. Germline V CDR1 and CDR2: SNHLY, FYNNEI. V was trimmed by 8 bases and J by 1 base, leaving 9 bases between them. This chain's CDR3 is CASLSRSYNEQFF. The CDR3 DNA is TGTGCCAGCCTGAGCAGATCCTACAATGAGCAGTTCTTC.

Here the CDR3 reads CASRAGTSVYNEQFF. Here the CDR3 DNA reads TGCGCCAGCAGGGCCGGGACTAGCGTCTACAATGAGCAGTTCTTC. The chain couples TRBV5-1 to TRBJ2-1; 10 positions agree with TRBD2. CDR1 is SGHRS and CDR2 is YFSETQ in the germline V gene. V lost 5 bases to trimming and J lost 3 bases; unmatched junction nucleotides: 5. The CDR3 runs 15 residues.

The sample holds one count of this clone. The CDR3 loop reads CASSRRYSGQETQYF. The CDR3 region has the DNA TGTGCCAGCAGCCGGAGGTATAGCGGACAAGAGACCCAGTACTTC. The genes are TRBV9 and TRBJ2-5, with D possibly matching TRBD2 (6 bases). Per the germline V gene, CDR1 is SGDLS and CDR2 is YYNGEE. The CDR3 consists of 15 residues. V lost 4 bases and J lost 2, with 15 bases in between.

The gene calls are TRBV5-4 and TRBJ2-1; unclear D gene. Trimming stripped 0 bases from V and 0 bases from J, with 10 bases between. Germline V gene lookup returns CDR1 SGHNT and CDR2 YYREEE (reference sequence). The length of the CDR3 is 16 residues. CDR3 region: CASSLDLGNSYNEQFF. The CDR3 nucleotides are TGTGCCAGCAGCTTGGATTTGGGGAACTCCTACAATGAGCAGTTCTTC.

The J gene is TRBJ2-1, the V gene TRBV15; 7 bases line up with TRBD1. The CDR3 extends over 15 amino acids. Germline trimming cut 4 bases from V and 4 bases from J; bases unmatched to any gene: 7. Germline CDR1 and CDR2: LNHNV and YYDKDF (reference sequence). CDR3 DNA sequence: TGTGCCACCAGCACGCCGGGACAGCCGTACAATGAGCAGTTCTTC. It is translated as CATSTPGQPYNEQFF.

The chain has TRBV5-1 and TRBJ2-1; D possibly corresponds to TRBD2 (6 bases). This CDR3 region has 14 residues. Germline CDR1 is SGHRS and CDR2 is YFSETQ. V was shortened by 4 bases and J by 3 bases, with 11 bases between the two germline ends. The CDR3 protein is CASSTGLLYNEQFF. CDR3 bases: TGCGCCAGCAGCACGGGACTTCTCTACAATGAGCAGTTCTTC.

J is TRBJ2-1 and V is TRBV4-1; 7 nucleotides agree with TRBD2. The V gene end was trimmed by 0 bases and the J gene end by 0 bases; junction bases not matched to a gene: 11. This CDR3 has 19 residues. Germline V gene data show CDR1 as MGHRA and CDR2 as YSYEKL. The CDR3 nucleotides are TGCGCCAGCAGCCAAGACGGGCTAGCGGTCTTTAGCTCCTACAATGAGCAGTTCTTC. It specifies CASSQDGLAVFSSYNEQFF.

The J gene is TRBJ1-1, the V gene TRBV9, with a possible D match to TRBD1 (5 bases). Trimming removed 3 bases at V and 0 bases at J, with 9 bases between. Per the germline V gene, CDR1 is SGDLS and CDR2 is YYNGEE. CDR3 length: 14 residues. The CDR3 DNA sequence: TGTGCCAGCAGCGAGACAGCCCTGAACACTGAAGCTTTCTTT. Encoded protein: CASSETALNTEAFF.

The V call is TRBV5-6, the J call TRBJ1-5, with D hard to call. This CDR3 is 18 amino acids long. The ends were cut back, 2 bases at V and 0 bases at J, with 18 bases in the middle. Germline V gene data show CDR1 as SGHDT and CDR2 as YYEEEE. Here the CDR3 DNA reads TGTGCCAGCAGCTTAAATTTACCGGGATCTCATAGCAATCAGCCCCAGCATTTT. As protein: CASSLNLPGSHSNQPQHF.

The J gene is TRBJ2-4, the V gene TRBV11-2; 8 positions match TRBD2. The CDR3 has 13 amino acids. Trimming took 4 bases from V and 8 from J; bases not matched to a gene: 4. Germline CDR1 SGHAT, CDR2 FQNNGV. The chain's CDR3 is CASSWPGGDIQYF. CDR3 nucleotide sequence: TGTGCCAGCAGCTGGCCGGGAGGGGACATTCAGTACTTC.

A word on this clone: Other DNA sequences of this sample code for an identical CDR3. The chain combines TRBV28 with TRBJ2-7; 11 bases match TRBD2. The V gene's germline CDR1 is MDHEN and CDR2 SYDVKM. The CDR3 sequence is 16 residues long. V was clipped by 2 bases and J by 1 base; unmatched bases: 4. In DNA form, the CDR3 reads TGTGCCAGCAGTTTACCCTTAGCGGGAGGGTCCTACGAGCAGTACTTC. Encoded protein: CASSLPLAGGSYEQYF.

The chain's CDR3 is CASSLARGDTDTQYF. The CDR3 DNA is TGTGCCAGCAGCTTGGCGAGGGGGGACACAGATACGCAGTATTTT. The rearrangement links TRBV5-4 to TRBJ2-3; possibly TRBD1 or TRBD2 for D (6 bases each). Germline V gives CDR1 SGHNT, CDR2 YYREEE (reference sequence). This CDR3 has 15 residues. Trimming took off 0 bases at V and 2 bases at J, with 10 bases between the two ends.

A single count supports this clone. The chain recombines TRBV11-2 with TRBJ1-1, with 8 bases that match TRBD1. J gave up 7 bases and V 1 base, and 2 bases lay outside the gene matches. The CDR3 sequence is 13 residues long. Germline V gene lookup returns CDR1 SGHAT and CDR2 FQNNGV. CDR3 residues: CASSLGQGLEAFF. The DNA of the CDR3 is TGTGCCAGCAGCTTAGGACAGGGGCTTGAAGCTTTCTTT.

The gene calls are TRBV19 and TRBJ1-1; 7 nucleotides align to TRBD1. This CDR3 has 14 residues. Germline V lookup: CDR1 LNHDA, CDR2 SQIVND (reference sequence). V trimming: 6 bases; J trimming: 0 bases; junction bases outside the gene matches: 4. CDR3 in amino acids: CASSSGTVNTEAFF. Written as DNA, the CDR3 is TGTGCCAGTAGCTCCGGGACAGTGAACACTGAAGCTTTCTTT.

The genes are TRBV7-6 and TRBJ2-7, with 13 bases aligning to TRBD2. V was clipped by 5 bases and J by 7 bases; unmatched bases: 2. CDR1 SGHVS and CDR2 FNYEAQ come from the germline V gene. The CDR3 has 13 amino acids. The CDR3 DNA reads TGTGCCAGCAGCCTGGGACTAGCGGGAGAGCAGTACTTC. As protein: CASSLGLAGEQYF.

The count of this clone is one. This rearrangement joins TRBV2 to TRBJ2-3; D is ambiguous. V gave up 6 bases and J gave up 5 bases, with 12 bases separating them. CDR1 SNHLY and CDR2 FYNNEI come from the germline V gene. This CDR3 has 13 residues. CDR3 coding DNA: TGTGCCAGCAGCTTCATAGAGTTAGATACGCAGTATTTT. It is translated as CASSFIELDTQYF.